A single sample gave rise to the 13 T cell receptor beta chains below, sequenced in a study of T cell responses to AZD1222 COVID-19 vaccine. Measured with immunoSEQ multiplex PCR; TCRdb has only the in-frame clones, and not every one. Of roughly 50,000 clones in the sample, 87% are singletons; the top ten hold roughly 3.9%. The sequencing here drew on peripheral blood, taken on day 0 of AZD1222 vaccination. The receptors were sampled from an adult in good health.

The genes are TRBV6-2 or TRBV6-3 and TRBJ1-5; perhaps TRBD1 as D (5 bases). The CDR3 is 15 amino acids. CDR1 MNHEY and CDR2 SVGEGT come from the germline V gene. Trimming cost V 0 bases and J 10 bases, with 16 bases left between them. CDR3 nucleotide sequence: TGTGCCAGCAGTTACTCCGATTCCGGGACCGGCCCCCAGCATTTT. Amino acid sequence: CASSYSDSGTGPQHF.

The CDR3 loop is CASSLVAGGFTDTQYF. CDR3 DNA sequence: TGTGCCAGCAGCTTAGTAGCGGGGGGATTCACAGATACGCAGTATTTT. This chain connects TRBV7-3 to TRBJ2-3; TRBD2 agrees at 10 bases. V lost 2 bases to trimming and J lost 2 bases; unmatched junction nucleotides: 4. Germline V gives CDR1 SGHTA, CDR2 FQGTGA. This CDR3 contains 16 residues.

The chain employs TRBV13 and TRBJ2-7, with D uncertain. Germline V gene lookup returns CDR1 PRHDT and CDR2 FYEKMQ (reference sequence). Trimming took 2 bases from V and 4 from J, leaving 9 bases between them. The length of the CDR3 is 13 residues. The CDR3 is CASSLTARYEQYF. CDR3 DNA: TGTGCCAGCAGCTTAACGGCCCGGTACGAGCAGTACTTC. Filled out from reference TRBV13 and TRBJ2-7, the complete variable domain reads AAGVIQSPRHLIKEKRETATLKCYPIPRHDTVYWYQQGPGQDPQFLISFYEKMQSDKGSIPDRFSAQQFSDYHSELNMSSLELGDSALYFCASSLTARYEQYFGPGTRLTVT.

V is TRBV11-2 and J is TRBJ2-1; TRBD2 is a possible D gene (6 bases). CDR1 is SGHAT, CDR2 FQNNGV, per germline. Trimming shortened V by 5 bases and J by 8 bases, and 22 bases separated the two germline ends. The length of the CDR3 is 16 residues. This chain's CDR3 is CASSRAGAGTHYEQFF. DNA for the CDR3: TGTGCCAGCAGCCGAGCTGGGGCGGGGACGCACTATGAGCAGTTCTTC. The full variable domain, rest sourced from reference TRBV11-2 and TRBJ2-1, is EAGVAQSPRYKIIEKRQSVAFWCNPISGHATLYWYQQILGQGPKLLIQFQNNGVVDDSQLPKDRFSAERLKGVDSTLKIQPAKLEDSAVYLCASSRAGAGTHYEQFFGPGTRLTVL.

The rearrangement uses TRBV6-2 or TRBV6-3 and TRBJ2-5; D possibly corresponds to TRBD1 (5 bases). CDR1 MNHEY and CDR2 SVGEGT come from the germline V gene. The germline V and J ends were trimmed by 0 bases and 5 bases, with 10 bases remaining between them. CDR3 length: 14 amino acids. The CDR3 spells CASSYSKGAETQYF. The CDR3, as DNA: TGTGCCAGCAGTTACTCGAAAGGGGCCGAGACCCAGTACTTC.

CDR3 sequence: CASSLSTAINEKLFF. The CDR3 coding sequence is TGCGCCAGCAGCTTGTCCACGGCGATTAATGAAAAACTGTTTTTT. The genes are TRBV5-1 and TRBJ1-4; D not resolved. Between the trimmed V and J ends, which lost 1 base and 4 bases, there was a span of 11 bases. The CDR3 spans 15 residues. Germline V lookup: CDR1 SGHRS, CDR2 YFSETQ.

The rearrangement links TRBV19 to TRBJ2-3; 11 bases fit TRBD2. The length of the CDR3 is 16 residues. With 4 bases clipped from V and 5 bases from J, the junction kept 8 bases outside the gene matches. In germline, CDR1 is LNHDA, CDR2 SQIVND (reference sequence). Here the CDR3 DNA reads TGTGCCAGTAGTAAAATAGCGGGGGGGCCGGTAGATACGCAGTATTTT. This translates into CASSKIAGGPVDTQYF. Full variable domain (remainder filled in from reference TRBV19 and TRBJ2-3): DGGITQSPKYLFRKEGQNVTLSCEQNLNHDAMYWYRQDPGQGLRLIYYSQIVNDFQKGDIAEGYSVSREKKESFPLTVTSAQKNPTAFYLCASSKIAGGPVDTQYFGPGTRLTVL.

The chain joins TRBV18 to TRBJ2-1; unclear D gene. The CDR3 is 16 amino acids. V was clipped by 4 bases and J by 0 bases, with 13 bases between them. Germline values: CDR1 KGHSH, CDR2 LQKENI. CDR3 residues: CASSRKQPSSYNEQFF. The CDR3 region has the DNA TGTGCCAGCTCACGTAAACAACCGAGCTCCTACAATGAGCAGTTCTTC. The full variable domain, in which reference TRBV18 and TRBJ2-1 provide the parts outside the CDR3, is NAGVMQNPRHLVRRRGQEARLRCSPMKGHSHVYWYRQLPEEGLKFMVYLQKENIIDESGMPKERFSAEFPKEGPSILRIQQVVRGDSAAYFCASSRKQPSSYNEQFFGPGTRLTVL.

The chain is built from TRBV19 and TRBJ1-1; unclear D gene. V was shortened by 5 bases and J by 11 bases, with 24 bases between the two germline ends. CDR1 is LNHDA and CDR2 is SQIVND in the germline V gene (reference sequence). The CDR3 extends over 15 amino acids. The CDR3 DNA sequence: TGTGCCAGTAGTTCGTCGCCGGGCCCTCTGACTGGGGCTTTCTTT. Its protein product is CASSSSPGPLTGAFF.

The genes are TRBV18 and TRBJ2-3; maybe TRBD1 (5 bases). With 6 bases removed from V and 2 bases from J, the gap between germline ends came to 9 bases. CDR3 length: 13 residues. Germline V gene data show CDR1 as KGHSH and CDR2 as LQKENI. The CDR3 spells CASSQGNTDTQYF. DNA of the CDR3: TGTGCCAGCTCCCAGGGCAACACAGATACGCAGTATTTT.

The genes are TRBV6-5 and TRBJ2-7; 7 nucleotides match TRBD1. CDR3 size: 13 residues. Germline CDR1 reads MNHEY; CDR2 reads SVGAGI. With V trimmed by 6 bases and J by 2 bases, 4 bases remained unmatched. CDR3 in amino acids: CASRPTGAYEQYF. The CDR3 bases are TGTGCCAGCAGACCCACAGGGGCCTACGAGCAGTACTTC.

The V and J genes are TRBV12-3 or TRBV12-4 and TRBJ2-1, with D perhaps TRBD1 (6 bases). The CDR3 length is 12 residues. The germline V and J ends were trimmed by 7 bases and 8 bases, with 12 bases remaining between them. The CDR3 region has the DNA TGTGCCAGCACATACAGGGTAGATGAGCAGTTCTTC. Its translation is CASTYRVDEQFF.

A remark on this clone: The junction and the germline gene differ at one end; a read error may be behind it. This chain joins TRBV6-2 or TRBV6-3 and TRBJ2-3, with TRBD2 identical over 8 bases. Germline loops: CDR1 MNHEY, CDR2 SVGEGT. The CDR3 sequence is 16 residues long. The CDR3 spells CASSRKRGLNTDTRYF. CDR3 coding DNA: TGTGCCAGCAGTCGGAAGCGGGGGCTTAACACAGATACGCGGTATTTT.